What follows are 11 T cell receptor beta chains derived from one specimen sequenced in a study of cytomegalovirus exposure and HLA in healthy donors. Primers: 60 Vbeta forward and 13 Jbeta reverse. Libraries were prepared by immunoSEQ multiplex PCR; TCRdb keeps only in-frame clonotypes and omits some of them. The sample consists of 100,000 to 150,000 clones, 82% of them appearing once. The sequenced material came from PBMCs. The receptors stem from a boy between 2 and 15 years old in good health and CMV-seronegative.

As to this clone: This CDR3 is also generated by other DNA sequences in the sample. This CDR3 reads CASSPRQVNTEAFF. The CDR3 coding sequence is TGTGCCAGCAGCCCCCGACAGGTCAACACTGAAGCTTTCTTT. The rearrangement links TRBV9 to TRBJ1-1, with a tentative D call TRBD1 (6 bases). The V gene's germline CDR1 is SGDLS and CDR2 YYNGEE. The CDR3 sequence is 14 residues long. V lost 4 bases to trimming and J lost 2 bases, with 12 bases between them.

The CDR3, as DNA: TGCGCCAGCACTGACAGGGGAGCAACTGAAGCTTTCTTT. Translated: CASTDRGATEAFF. This chain links TRBV10-1 with TRBJ1-1, with 8 bases aligning to TRBD1. CDR1 WNHNN and CDR2 SYGVQD come from the germline V gene (reference sequence). This CDR3 comprises 13 residues. The junction had 6 bases not matched to a gene; V was cut back by 7 bases and J by 5 bases.

This sequence joins TRBV19 and TRBJ2-1, with D perhaps matching TRBD1 (6 bases). Trimming removed 4 bases at V and 7 bases at J, with 23 bases between. The CDR3 has 17 residues. CDR1 is LNHDA, CDR2 SQIVND, per germline (reference sequence). The CDR3, as DNA: TGTGCCAGTAGTAACCCTAAGACAGGCGACATAAAAAATGAGCAGTTCTTC. Its translation: CASSNPKTGDIKNEQFF.

The chain has TRBV2 and TRBJ1-1; 8 positions agree with TRBD1. The CDR3 has 16 residues. J lost 0 bases, V lost 4 bases, and 7 bases had no gene match. The V gene's germline CDR1 is SNHLY and CDR2 FYNNEI. The DNA for the CDR3 is TGTGCCAGCAGTGGAAGCAGGGGGCTTCTGAACACTGAAGCTTTCTTT. It encodes CASSGSRGLLNTEAFF.

This clone has a handful of counts. This rearrangement joins TRBV5-1 to TRBJ2-4; 11 nucleotides agree with TRBD2. CDR3 size: 16 residues. The V gene end was trimmed by 0 bases and the J gene end by 9 bases; junction bases not matched to a gene: 8. Germline V CDR1 and CDR2: SGHRS, YFSETQ. Written as DNA, the CDR3 is TGCGCCAGCAGCTTGGGGCCTAGCGGGAGGCAGGGCATTCAGTACTTC. This sequence encodes CASSLGPSGRQGIQYF.

J is TRBJ1-3 and V is TRBV2; 8 bases are a match to TRBD1. This CDR3 is built from 15 residues. With V trimmed by 5 bases and J by 4 bases, 7 bases remained unmatched. Germline V gives CDR1 SNHLY, CDR2 FYNNEI. The CDR3 bases are TGTGCCAGCAGTACGGACAGGGTCCCAGGAAACACCATATATTTT. Translated, it gives CASSTDRVPGNTIYF.

The genes are TRBV5-1 and TRBJ1-5; D is undetermined. The V gene's germline CDR1 is SGHRS and CDR2 YFSETQ. The CDR3 has 13 residues. V was trimmed by 9 bases and J by 3 bases, leaving 13 bases between them. CDR3 region: CATRELNNQPQHF. CDR3 sequence (DNA): TGCGCCACTAGGGAGCTAAACAATCAGCCCCAGCATTTT.

The chain links TRBV6-1 to TRBJ2-7; tentatively, D is TRBD1 (6 bases). Germline loops: CDR1 MNHNS, CDR2 SASEGT. Trimming took 3 bases from V and 2 from J, leaving 11 bases between them. This CDR3 comprises 14 residues. The CDR3, as DNA: TGTGCCAGCAGTGATCACAGGGCTACCTACGAGCAGTACGTC. Residues: CASSDHRATYEQYV.

To note about this clone: The same CDR3 also results from other DNA sequences found in this sample. The J gene is TRBJ2-5, the V gene TRBV27, with D possibly TRBD2 on 6 matching bases. The CDR3 contains 16 residues. The V end lost 5 bases, the J end lost 5 bases, and 21 bases lay between the germline ends. CDR1 and CDR2 from the germline V gene are MNHEY and SMNVEV (reference sequence). The CDR3 nucleotides are TGTGCCAGCAGTCACTCGGGACCTTCGGGGGTTGAGACCCAGTACTTC. Its translation: CASSHSGPSGVETQYF.

This chain uses TRBV4-3 with TRBJ2-7; D unresolved. V lost 2 bases, J lost 0 bases, and 11 bases lay in between. Germline CDR1 LGHNA, CDR2 YSLEER. The CDR3 loop spans 15 amino acids. The CDR3 is CASSQLMASSYEQYF. The CDR3, as DNA: TGCGCCAGCAGCCAATTGATGGCTAGCTCCTACGAGCAGTACTTC.

This chain uses TRBV29-1 with TRBJ1-1, with 7 bases aligning to TRBD1. The CDR3 loop spans 12 amino acids. Per germline, CDR1 SQVTM and CDR2 ANQGSEA. Losses at the gene ends were 7 bases for V and 2 bases for J; bases not matched to a gene: 4. CDR3 DNA sequence: TGCAGCGCCCGACAGGGCAACACTGAAGCTTTCTTT. Translated, it gives CSARQGNTEAFF.